A single sample gave rise to the 21 T cell receptor beta chains below, sequenced in a study of graft-versus-host responses after intestinal transplantation. These TCRs are of unknown antigen specificity. Profiled with immunoSEQ multiplex PCR; TCRdb holds only in-frame clones, not every one. The sample contains around 110,000 clones, 90% of which appear only once. The sequencing used unstimulated CD4+ T cells sorted from spleen or lymph node cells, collected before intestinal transplant. Source of these receptors: a human donor who received an intestinal transplant.

The chain uses TRBV19 and TRBJ2-3; 9 bases map to TRBD2. J was trimmed by 0 bases and V by 5 bases; bases with no gene match: 6. The CDR3 extends over 16 amino acids. Per the germline V gene, CDR1 is LNHDA and CDR2 is SQIVND (reference sequence). The CDR3 DNA reads TGTGCCAGTAGTCAGAAGCGGGGGGCTAGCACAGATACGCAGTATTTT. Translating it yields CASSQKRGASTDTQYF.

This clone was counted a single time. V usage is TRBV6-1 and J usage is TRBJ1-2, with 7 bases identical to TRBD1. This CDR3 has 12 residues. V trimming: 7 bases; J trimming: 7 bases; junction bases outside the gene matches: 6. CDR1 and CDR2 (germline): MNHNS, SASEGT. Here the CDR3 DNA reads TGTGCCAGCAATCCGGACAGGTCTGGCTACACCTTC. Amino acid sequence: CASNPDRSGYTF.

The chain is built from TRBV30 and TRBJ2-7, with D possibly being TRBD2 (5 bases). This CDR3 region has 16 residues. The germline CDR1 and CDR2 sequences are GTSNPN and SVGIG (reference sequence). V was shortened by 2 bases and J by 0 bases, with 17 bases between the two germline ends. CDR3 nucleotide sequence: TGTGCCTGGAGTCCTAGCCGGACGTCTATCTCCTACGAGCAGTACTTC. Its translation is CAWSPSRTSISYEQYF.

This chain links TRBV28 with TRBJ1-1, with D uncertain. The CDR3 has 14 amino acids. Germline assignment: CDR1 MDHEN and CDR2 SYDVKM. The V end was cut by 5 bases, the J end by 5 bases, with 15 bases between. The CDR3: CASSPPLGGTEAFF. The CDR3 bases are TGTGCCAGCAGTCCTCCACTTGGAGGGACTGAAGCTTTCTTT.

J is TRBJ1-5 and V is TRBV7-2, with D unresolved. CDR3 length: 15 residues. Trimming pared 1 base from V and 5 bases from J, leaving 12 bases between. From germline, CDR1 is SGHTA and CDR2 FQGNSA. The CDR3 bases are TGTGCCAGCAGCTTAGAGCTACAGCTCTATCAGCCCCAGCATTTT. Its translation is CASSLELQLYQPQHF.

V and J are TRBV28 and TRBJ1-5, with TRBD1 matching 10 bases. This CDR3 spans 15 amino acids. Germline lookup yields CDR1 MDHEN and CDR2 SYDVKM. After removal of 4 bases from V and 2 bases from J, the junction contained 2 bases not matched to a gene. The CDR3 coding sequence is TGTGCCAGCAGTTCCGGGACAGGGGGCAATCAGCCCCAGCATTTT. This sequence encodes CASSSGTGGNQPQHF.

CDR3 residues: CASSLSFGGVAEAFF. The DNA of the CDR3 is TGTGCCAGCAGCTTAAGTTTTGGGGGGGTGGCTGAAGCTTTCTTT. The chain is built from TRBV7-2 and TRBJ1-1; D possibly corresponds to TRBD1 (5 bases). The ends were cut back, 2 bases at V and 6 bases at J, with 16 bases in the middle. Germline CDR1 reads SGHTA; CDR2 reads FQGNSA. The CDR3 loop spans 15 amino acids.

V and J are TRBV10-1 and TRBJ2-2, with D perhaps matching TRBD1 (6 bases). From germline, CDR1 is WNHNN and CDR2 SYGVQD (reference sequence). V lost 4 bases and J 6 bases, leaving 9 bases between the germline ends. This CDR3 has 13 amino acids. Here the CDR3 DNA reads TGCGCCAGCAGTGTGCAGGGGTCCGGGGAGCTGTTTTTT. Its protein product is CASSVQGSGELFF.

The chain carries TRBV5-1 and TRBJ2-5, with a weak D call TRBD1 (6 bases). The CDR3 runs to 13 residues. Per germline, CDR1 SGHRS and CDR2 YFSETQ. Trimming removed 5 bases from V and 4 bases from J, with 12 bases in between. In DNA form, the CDR3 reads TGCGCCAGCAGGGAGACAGGCAGAGAGACCCAGTACTTC. It is translated as CASRETGRETQYF.

The chain uses TRBV5-1 and TRBJ2-1; D gene uncertain. Germline CDR1 and CDR2: SGHRS and YFSETQ. V was shortened by 7 bases and J by 0 bases, with 11 bases between the two germline ends. CDR3 length: 14 residues. The CDR3 bases are TGCGCCAGCTCCGAAGATAGCTCCTACAATGAGCAGTTCTTC. This sequence encodes CASSEDSSYNEQFF.

This chain links TRBV5-1 with TRBJ2-1; maybe TRBD2 (6 bases). Germline CDR1 reads SGHRS; CDR2 reads YFSETQ. Trimming took off 0 bases at V and 10 bases at J, with 11 bases between the two ends. CDR3 length: 13 amino acids. The CDR3 DNA follows: TGCGCCAGCAGCTTGGCCCTTCGGGGGGAGCAGTTCTTC. Its protein is CASSLALRGEQFF.

The chain joins TRBV6-4 to TRBJ2-5; TRBD1 is a possible D gene (7 bases). Trimming left V 2 bases short and J 4 bases short, with 8 bases between. The CDR3 sequence is 13 residues long. Germline V lookup: CDR1 MRHNA, CDR2 SNTAGT. The CDR3 loop is CASSDQGGETQYF. As DNA, the CDR3 is TGTGCCAGCAGTGACCAGGGGGGAGAGACCCAGTACTTC.

The chain combines TRBV14 with TRBJ1-1; tentatively, D is TRBD1 (5 bases). CDR1 SGHDN and CDR2 FVKESK come from the germline V gene. The CDR3 is made up of 11 amino acids. V was shortened by 5 bases and J by 11 bases, with 12 bases between the two germline ends. The CDR3 sequence is CASSGGRRAFF. In nucleotides, the CDR3 is TGTGCCAGCAGCGGGGGGAGGCGTGCTTTCTTT.

The V call is TRBV6-5, the J call TRBJ1-3, with no clear D. V lost 0 bases, J lost 4 bases, and 13 bases lay in between. The V gene's germline CDR1 is MNHEY and CDR2 SVGAGI. There are 16 residues in the CDR3. CDR3 residues: CASSYSRRDPGNTIYF. In nucleotides, the CDR3 is TGTGCCAGCAGTTACTCGAGGAGGGATCCCGGAAACACCATATATTTT.

The chain couples TRBV11-2 to TRBJ2-3; a weak D match, TRBD2 (6 bases). The germline gives CDR1 SGHAT, CDR2 FQNNGV. The length of the CDR3 is 14 residues. The germline V and J ends were trimmed by 1 base and 6 bases, with 11 bases remaining between them. In nucleotides, the CDR3 is TGTGCCAGCAGCTTAGTTGGGAGGAGTGATACGCAGTATTTT. Encoded protein: CASSLVGRSDTQYF.

The chain uses TRBV12-5 and TRBJ1-5; the match to TRBD1 covers 7 bases. Germline CDR1 is LGHNT and CDR2 is FRNRAP. This CDR3 region has 15 residues. Germline trimming cut 7 bases from V and 0 bases from J; bases unmatched to any gene: 6. CDR3 amino acids: CASAPDRSSNQPQHF. CDR3 sequence (DNA): TGTGCTAGTGCCCCGGACAGGTCTAGCAATCAGCCCCAGCATTTT.

The chain recombines TRBV5-4 with TRBJ1-2, with D unclear. Per germline, CDR1 SGHNT and CDR2 YYREEE (reference sequence). The V end was cut by 6 bases, the J end by 4 bases, with 22 bases between. This CDR3 region has 16 residues. The CDR3 bases are TGTGCCAGCAACGTAATCTTACCAGGAAAGACCTATGGCTACACCTTC. Its protein product is CASNVILPGKTYGYTF.

The chain carries TRBV19 and TRBJ1-5; TRBD1 agrees at 8 bases. This CDR3 has 14 residues. The V gene's germline CDR1 is LNHDA and CDR2 SQIVND (reference sequence). J was trimmed by 5 bases and V by 4 bases; bases with no gene match: 4. The CDR3 sequence: CASSRQGWDQPQHF. CDR3 DNA: TGTGCCAGTAGTAGACAGGGGTGGGATCAGCCCCAGCATTTT. Drawing the rest from reference TRBV19 and TRBJ1-5, the complete variable domain is DGGITQSPKYLFRKEGQNVTLSCEQNLNHDAMYWYRQDPGQGLRLIYYSQIVNDFQKGDIAEGYSVSREKKESFPLTVTSAQKNPTAFYLCASSRQGWDQPQHFGDGTRLSIL.

This chain uses TRBV30 with TRBJ1-2; a possible D gene is TRBD1 (5 bases). The CDR3 runs to 14 residues. Germline CDR1 reads GTSNPN; CDR2 reads SVGIG (reference sequence). V dropped 0 bases and J dropped 2 bases, with 10 bases sitting between them. In DNA form, the CDR3 reads TGTGCCTGGAGTGTGGTACAGGTCAACTATGGCTACACCTTC. This gives the protein CAWSVVQVNYGYTF.

The gene calls are TRBV27 and TRBJ2-7, with 9 bases aligning to TRBD1. The CDR3 length is 15 residues. Germline V gives CDR1 MNHEY, CDR2 SMNVEV (reference sequence). V lost 6 bases to trimming and J lost 1 base; unmatched junction nucleotides: 7. The DNA of the CDR3 is TGTGCCAGCAGAAGATATGGGACAGGGTCCTACGAGCAGTACTTC. Protein sequence: CASRRYGTGSYEQYF.

The chain combines TRBV6-5 with TRBJ2-2, with 7 bases matching TRBD1. With V trimmed by 4 bases and J by 4 bases, 3 bases remained unmatched. The CDR3 covers 14 residues. Germline CDR1 reads MNHEY; CDR2 reads SVGAGI. CDR3 in DNA: TGTGCCAGCAGTTTTGACAGGGCCACCGGGGAGCTGTTTTTT. Amino acids: CASSFDRATGELFF.